These 16 T cell receptor beta chains came from one sample sequenced in a study of breast tumors, draining lymph nodes, adjacent tissues. MiXCR, run by TCRdb on the multiplex PCR reads, gives a single entry per CDR3 protein. The data contain approximately 140,000 distinct CDR3 sequences, approximately 30% of them seen just once; the ten biggest clones take up about 2.5%. Axillary draining lymph nodes of breast cancer patients supplied the node samples. The sequencing sample was made of axillary lymph node tissue. Source of these receptors: a female donor with breast cancer. Some clones in this sample may be carry-over from other donors' samples.

This clonotype was counted at least ten times. This rearrangement joins TRBV18 to TRBJ2-2; no definite D call. V lost 1 base to trimming and J lost 4 bases, with 13 bases between them. CDR3 length: 16 residues. Germline V lookup: CDR1 KGHSH, CDR2 LQKENI. CDR3: CASSPLFNLITGELFF. The CDR3 nucleotides read TGTGCCAGCTCACCACTGTTCAACTTGATCACCGGGGAGCTGTTTTTT. Variable domain in full (rest from reference TRBV18 and TRBJ2-2): NAGVMQNPRHLVRRRGQEARLRCSPMKGHSHVYWYRQLPEEGLKFMVYLQKENIIDESGMPKERFSAEFPKEGPSILRIQQVVRGDSAAYFCASSPLFNLITGELFFGEGSRLTVL.

As to this clonotype: At one boundary the junction diverges from the germline segment, which might be a read error. The rearrangement joins TRBV5-1 to TRBJ2-2; weak D call: TRBD1 (6 bases). Germline-derived CDR1 and CDR2 are SGHRS and YFSETQ. The CDR3 has 14 amino acids. Here the CDR3 DNA reads TGCGCCGGCAGCTTGGACAGAAACAGCGGCGAGCTGTTTTTT. Translated, it gives CAGSLDRNSGELFF.

This clonotype was recorded many times. This sequence joins TRBV27 and TRBJ2-2; D is ambiguous. V lost 8 bases, J lost 6 bases, and 13 bases lay in between. Germline V CDR1 and CDR2: MNHEY, SMNVEV (reference sequence). This CDR3 has 13 amino acids. For the CDR3, the DNA is TGTGCCAGCTTAACATTAGGCGCCGGGGAGCTGTTTTTT. Its translation is CASLTLGAGELFF.

With respect to this clonotype: With a much larger clone just one base away, this may be a read error. J is TRBJ1-2 and V is TRBV6-5; unclear D gene. The CDR3 loop spans 15 amino acids. V was pared by 1 base and J by 0 bases, with 9 bases between. In germline, CDR1 is MNHEY, CDR2 SVGAGI. CDR3 region: CASSYLGLTNYGYTF. CDR3 DNA sequence: TGTGCCAGCAGTTACTTGGGGTTAACTAACTATGGCTACACCTTC.

This clonotype came up many times. This rearrangement joins TRBV7-2 to TRBJ2-6; D may be TRBD1 or TRBD2 (6 bases each). Trimming cost V 2 bases and J 0 bases, with 8 bases left between them. Germline CDR1 and CDR2: SGHTA and FQGNSA. The CDR3 is 16 amino acids. CDR3 amino acids: CASSLRGDSGANVLTF. The CDR3 nucleotides are TGTGCCAGCAGCTTAAGGGGGGACTCTGGGGCCAACGTCCTGACTTTC.

The chain links TRBV6-1 to TRBJ2-5, with D possibly being TRBD2 (5 bases). This CDR3 comprises 13 residues. V was cut by 0 bases and J by 5 bases, with 7 bases left in between. Germline V gene sequence: CDR1 MNHNS, CDR2 SASEGT. The CDR3 bases are TGTGCCAGCAGTGAAGCGGGCGGGGAGACCCAGTACTTC. It encodes CASSEAGGETQYF.

With regard to this clonotype: At one end the junction does not follow the germline gene, possibly because of a read error. V and J are TRBV28 and TRBJ1-1; perhaps TRBD1 as D (5 bases). The CDR3 loop spans 11 amino acids. Germline V gives CDR1 MDHEN, CDR2 SYDVKM. This CDR3 reads CVSSSVYSGLF. The CDR3 DNA sequence: TGTGTCAGCAGTTCTGTTTATTCGGGGCTCTTT.

The table lists this clonotype with a few counts. The chain joins TRBV6-2 or TRBV6-3 to TRBJ2-3, with 10 bases fitting TRBD1. In germline, CDR1 is MNHEY, CDR2 SVGEGT. Trimming removed 7 bases from V and 3 bases from J; junction bases left unmatched: 16. The CDR3 is made up of 18 amino acids. CDR3 sequence: CASNHIPRGQGRTDTQYF. CDR3 in DNA: TGTGCCAGCAATCATATACCCCGGGGACAGGGGAGGACAGATACGCAGTATTTT.

The V gene is TRBV4-2, the J gene TRBJ2-3; D is perhaps TRBD2 (5 bases). Germline CDR1 reads LGHNA; CDR2 reads YNFKEQ. V was pared by 4 bases and J by 2 bases, with 16 bases between. This CDR3 comprises 16 residues. This CDR3 is CASSPGLITATDTQYF. CDR3 coding DNA: TGTGCCAGCAGCCCCGGACTGATAACTGCCACAGATACGCAGTATTTT.

In its sample, this clonotype was seen many times. V usage is TRBV3-2 and J usage is TRBJ1-6; the table's D call of TRBD1 was not tested on the DNA. TRBV3-2 is classified as a pseudogene. The CDR3 covers 16 residues. The CDR3 loop is CASSFSGSGVNSPLHF. CDR3 in DNA: TGTGCCAGCAGCTTCTCAGGGAGCGGAGTTAATTCACCCCTCCACTTT.

This clonotype was detected ten times or more. The gene calls are TRBV6-6 and TRBJ1-5; D is ambiguous. Germline V gene sequence: CDR1 MNHNY, CDR2 SVGAGI (reference sequence). V gave up 10 bases and J gave up 4 bases, with 5 bases separating them. The CDR3 consists of 10 residues. The CDR3 coding sequence is TGTGCCATCGGAAATCAGCCCCAGCATTTT. This sequence encodes CAIGNQPQHF.

Ten or more counts support this clonotype. The gene calls are TRBV12-3 or TRBV12-4 and TRBJ2-7, with TRBD2 as a possible D gene (5 bases). V lost 6 bases and J 2 bases, leaving 14 bases between the germline ends. The CDR3 loop spans 14 amino acids. The CDR3, as DNA: TGTGCCAGCAGACCTGGAGGTTTAGCCTACGAGCAGTACTTC. Translation gives CASRPGGLAYEQYF.

This clonotype was observed many times. The genes are TRBV12-3 or TRBV12-4 and TRBJ1-3; D remains ambiguous. Trimming pared 5 bases from V and 3 bases from J, leaving 14 bases between. This CDR3 comprises 15 residues. CDR3 amino acids: CASSIEPWGGNTIYF. The CDR3, as DNA: TGTGCCAGCAGTATAGAGCCCTGGGGTGGAAACACCATATATTTT.

The chain carries TRBV10-3 and TRBJ2-1; D may correspond to TRBD1 or TRBD2 (5 bases each). The CDR3 has 16 residues. CDR1 is ENHRY and CDR2 is SYGVKD in the germline V gene. The V and J ends lost 1 base and 9 bases respectively, with 19 bases between them. The chain's CDR3 is CAISEWGPTCCPEQFF. CDR3 DNA sequence: TGTGCCATCAGTGAGTGGGGACCCACTTGTTGTCCTGAGCAGTTCTTC.

This clonotype was recorded at least ten times. A read error is possible here, since a much larger clone lies one base away. No conserved phenylalanine or tryptophan ends this CDR3, so it is likely a read error. The V gene is TRBV5-1, the J gene TRBJ1-6, with TRBD1 matching 9 bases. There are 15 residues in the CDR3. Germline CDR1 and CDR2: SGHRS and YFSETQ. V shed 3 bases, J shed 7 bases, and the junction held 5 bases outside the gene matches. The CDR3 DNA reads as TGCGCCAGCAGCTCGGACAGGGGAGAGAATTCACCCCTCCACTCT. Encoded protein: CASSSDRGENSPLHS.

Comments on this clonotype: The limits of the CDR3 on the DNA are not certain, so only TCRdb's listed CDR3 is given. This sequence joins TRBV9 and TRBJ2-3. The CDR3 numbers 19 amino acids, ends counted. Germline V CDR1 and CDR2: SGDLS, YYNGEE. This chain's CDR3 is CASSIYLCSVFTGTDTQYF.